Sequencing of this T cell receptor (beta chain) was carried out in a study of blood T cell repertoires in COVID-19. CDR3 size: 17 residues. Trimming at V came to 0 bases and at J to 7 bases, leaving 9 bases not matched to a gene. The V gene's germline CDR1 is SGHDN and CDR2 FVKESK. Original processing methods: Estimation of nucleated cell counts was performed using reference gene primer amplification. Sequencing was performed with immunoSEQ multiplex PCR; in TCRdb, only in-frame clones are kept and a portion is missing. Clone size and the V and J calls come from that table; the DNA yielded D and trimming. This repertoire shows about 190,000 clones, roughly 80% found once; its top ten account for about 13%.

The chain joins TRBV14 to TRBJ1-6, with 7 bases lining up with TRBD1. The source material was peripheral blood. The TCR comes from a man aged 50-60 years who had recovered from COVID-19. This CDR3 is CASSQDLRTGPNSPLHF. The CDR3 nucleotides read TGTGCCAGCAGCCAAGATTTAAGGACAGGCCCAAATTCACCCCTCCACTTT.